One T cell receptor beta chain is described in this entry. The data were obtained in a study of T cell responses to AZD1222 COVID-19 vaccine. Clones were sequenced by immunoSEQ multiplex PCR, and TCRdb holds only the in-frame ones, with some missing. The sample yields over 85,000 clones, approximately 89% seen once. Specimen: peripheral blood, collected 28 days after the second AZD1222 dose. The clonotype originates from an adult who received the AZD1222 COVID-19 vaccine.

CDR3 in amino acids: CASSPDRLSYEQYF. The CDR3 DNA sequence: TGTGCCAGCAGTCCTGACAGGCTCTCCTACGAGCAGTACTTC. The V gene is TRBV27, the J gene TRBJ2-7; a possible D gene is TRBD1 (6 bases). Trimming stripped 5 bases from V and 0 bases from J, with 11 bases between. The CDR3 has 14 amino acids. The V gene's germline CDR1 is MNHEY and CDR2 SMNVEV (reference sequence).